The clone carrying this TCR beta chain was detected only a few times. Its matching antigen is unknown. These data belong to a study of regulatory T cells in long-lasting Graves disease. The wider study: With positive TSH receptor antibodies and over 5 years of antithyroid drugs, Graves' disease was considered persistent. Study-wide results and limits: Persistent patients shared 2,500 to 3,000 public clonotypes among themselves. Newly diagnosed patients shared fewer, at 900 to 1,000. Persistent cases favored TRBV28, TRBJ1-2 and TRBJ2-5. The small sample size may have reduced accuracy.

Time point: persistent/refractory GD, antithyroid drugs over 5 years with positive TRAb. Researchers made the TCR library from RNA that was extracted from PBMCs. Combining iRepertoire HTBI primers with Arm-PCR of CDR3 regions, the authors built TCR beta libraries. TCRdb analysed the multiplex PCR reads with MiXCR anew, one entry per CDR3 protein. This sample yields more than 650,000 distinct CDR3 sequences, of which about 32% are seen a single time; 42% belongs to the top ten. V was shortened by 8 bases and J by 2 bases, with 12 bases between the two germline ends. CDR1 is MNHNS, CDR2 SASEGT, per germline. The CDR3 is made up of 14 amino acids.

The sample consisted of peripheral blood mononuclear cells (PBMCs), taken when the disease was refractory, from a patient treated with antithyroid drugs. The origin of this receptor is a female donor with Graves disease. This chain uses TRBV6-1 with TRBJ1-4; perhaps TRBD1 as D (5 bases). CDR3 DNA sequence: TGTGCCAGCGTCCGAGCAGGGACTAATGAAAAACTGTTTTTT. It translates to CASVRAGTNEKLFF.